This TCR beta chain was retrieved from a study of identical twins. Overall study findings and caveats: Instead of following the same donors, the conclusions were based on cross-sectional statistical analysis.

The CDR3 is made up of 15 amino acids. V shed 1 base, J shed 12 bases, and the junction held 10 bases outside the gene matches. TCRdb processed the 5' RACE reads anew with MiXCR; each CDR3 protein has one entry. This table has 200,000 to 250,000 distinct CDR3 sequences, over 11% appearing once. This clonotype was seen only a few times. Its antigen remains unknown. The receptor's source is a young woman in good health. Input material: memory (CD45RO+) T cells sorted from blood. This chain links TRBV12-3 or TRBV12-4 with TRBJ2-1; 9 bases are shared with TRBD1. The CDR3 nucleotides are TGTGCCAGCAGTTTAGAGGGGACAGGGAAACTCGGGCAGTTCTTC. Its protein product is CASSLEGTGKLGQFF.